Sequencing of this TCR beta chain was carried out in a study of T cell responses to AZD1222 COVID-19 vaccine. This CDR3 has 14 residues. Germline V gives CDR1 MNHEY, CDR2 SVGEGT. Trimming removed 0 bases from V and 6 bases from J, with 9 bases in between. Sequenced by immunoSEQ multiplex PCR; TCRdb stores in-frame clones only, minus some. Among over 110,000 clones listed, roughly 92% were seen once. The gene calls are TRBV6-2 or TRBV6-3 and TRBJ1-5; D is possibly TRBD1 (5 bases). The sequence came from an adult who received the AZD1222 COVID-19 vaccine. The specimen comprised peripheral blood, sampled 28 days after the second AZD1222 dose. The CDR3 DNA follows: TGTGCCAGCAGTTACTCTTCAGGGATTCAGCCCCAGCATTTT. Translated, it gives CASSYSSGIQPQHF.